The next 20 T cell receptor beta chains were all read from a single sample in a study of T cells expressing NK-cell markers. TCRdb derives one entry per CDR3 protein from the 5' RACE reads, leaving out DNA. The sample has fewer than 550,000 distinct CDR3 sequences; the top ten hold over 1.3%. Source material: blood T cells: a sorted CD56 or NKG2C T cell subset, CD4+ or CD8+ T cells, or bulk PBMC T cells (not recorded which). These receptors all come from a woman in her forties or fifties in good health.

V usage is TRBV3-1 and J usage is TRBJ2-2; the D gene TCRdb calls, TRBD1, cannot be checked with no DNA. The CDR3 length is 15 residues. CDR1 is LGHDT, CDR2 YNNKEL, per germline (reference sequence). The CDR3 protein is CASRTGGLGGGELFF.

The chain has TRBV5-6 and TRBJ2-6. CDR3 size: 13 residues. Germline V gene data show CDR1 as SGHDT and CDR2 as YYEEEE. The CDR3 is CASSATGANVLTF.

V is TRBV7-9 and J is TRBJ2-1; TCRdb designates TRBD1, a call that cannot be tested without DNA. The CDR3 has 14 residues. Looked up from germline, CDR1 is SEHNR and CDR2 is FQNEAQ (reference sequence). Here the CDR3 reads CATVGGIYWNEQFF.

V and J are TRBV12-5 and TRBJ1-1; with no DNA, the TCRdb D assignment of TRBD1 cannot be verified. Germline values: CDR1 LGHNT, CDR2 FRNRAP. This CDR3 is 17 amino acids long. This CDR3 reads CASGLVRAGGWRTEAFF. Based on the CDR3 plus reference TRBV12-5 and TRBJ1-1, the full variable domain is DARVTQTPRHKVTEMGQEVTMRCQPILGHNTVFWYRQTMMQGLELLAYFRNRAPLDDSGMPKDRFSAEMPDATLATLKIQPSEPRDSAVYFCASGLVRAGGWRTEAFFGQGTRLTVV.

The rearrangement links TRBV20-1 to TRBJ2-3; TCRdb names TRBD2, which stays unverified in the absence of DNA. Germline lookup yields CDR1 DFQATT and CDR2 SNEGSKA (reference sequence). The CDR3 spans 16 residues. CDR3 loop: CSARGRRSRSTDTQYF.

The rearrangement joins TRBV5-1 to TRBJ2-1; TCRdb picks TRBD2, but there is no DNA to check that call. This CDR3 has 14 amino acids. The germline CDR1 and CDR2 sequences are SGHRS and YFSETQ. CDR3 in amino acids: CASSLVRLDYEQFF.

J is TRBJ2-2 and V is TRBV5-1. The CDR3 is 18 amino acids. The germline V gene has CDR1 SGHRS and CDR2 YFSETQ. This CDR3 is CASSRVLSNPLNTGELFF.

CDR3 residues: CAWRPPGLTSSPLHF. V and J are TRBV30 and TRBJ1-6. Germline CDR1 and CDR2: GTSNPN and SVGIG (reference sequence). The CDR3 is 15 amino acids. Drawing the rest from reference TRBV30 and TRBJ1-6, the complete variable domain is SQTIHQWPATLVQPVGSPLSLECTVEGTSNPNLYWYRQAAGRGLQLLFYSVGIGQISSEVPQNLSASRPQDRQFILSSKKLLLSDSGFYLCAWRPPGLTSSPLHFGNGTRLTVT.

The V gene is TRBV29-1, the J gene TRBJ1-5; TCRdb gives TRBD1 as the D gene, but with no DNA this cannot be confirmed. Germline CDR1 reads SQVTM; CDR2 reads ANQGSEA. The length of the CDR3 is 16 residues. CDR3 amino acids: CSVEDLGGDGNQPQHF.

This rearrangement joins TRBV5-1 to TRBJ1-4. Germline CDR1 reads SGHRS; CDR2 reads YFSETQ. The CDR3 totals 14 residues. CDR3 sequence reads: CASSLGPTNEKLFF.

The chain combines TRBV5-1 with TRBJ1-1. Germline V gives CDR1 SGHRS, CDR2 YFSETQ. The length of the CDR3 is 15 residues. This chain's CDR3 is CASSLTGKSDTEAFF.

This chain links TRBV27 with TRBJ2-7; TCRdb picks TRBD1, but there is no DNA to check that call. This CDR3 is built from 14 residues. Germline V gives CDR1 MNHEY, CDR2 SMNVEV (reference sequence). The CDR3 is CASSFGDRDFEQYF.

CDR3 loop: CASRSGRRYTEAFF. The chain combines TRBV28 with TRBJ1-1; TCRdb lists TRBD1, though no DNA is available to test this call. The CDR3 covers 14 residues. CDR1 is MDHEN, CDR2 SYDVKM, per germline.

The chain couples TRBV20-1 to TRBJ2-3. This CDR3 region has 14 residues. In germline, CDR1 is DFQATT, CDR2 SNEGSKA (reference sequence). CDR3 in amino acids: CSARDSASTDTQYF.

The V call is TRBV20-1, the J call TRBJ2-1; the D gene TCRdb calls, TRBD2, cannot be checked with no DNA. Germline V gene lookup returns CDR1 DFQATT and CDR2 SNEGSKA (reference sequence). The CDR3 sequence is 18 residues long. The CDR3 reads CSARGLAFSHSSYNEQFF.

The chain joins TRBV19 to TRBJ2-1; TCRdb picks TRBD2, but there is no DNA to check that call. The CDR3 loop spans 15 amino acids. Per germline, CDR1 LNHDA and CDR2 SQIVND (reference sequence). This CDR3 is CASSGASGKGGEQFF.

The chain recombines TRBV19 with TRBJ2-7; TCRdb's D gene call, TRBD1, goes unchecked for lack of DNA. The germline V gene has CDR1 LNHDA and CDR2 SQIVND (reference sequence). CDR3 length: 11 amino acids. The CDR3 sequence is CASGRGGEQYF.

This rearrangement joins TRBV2 to TRBJ2-3; TCRdb names TRBD2, which stays unverified in the absence of DNA. Germline CDR1 and CDR2: SNHLY and FYNNEI. This CDR3 spans 14 amino acids. The CDR3 here is CASMLGGSTDTQYF.

CDR3 region: CASSLPLGGYTF. The chain joins TRBV12-3 or TRBV12-4 to TRBJ1-2; as DNA is missing, the TRBD1 call by TCRdb cannot be tested. The length of the CDR3 is 12 residues.

This chain joins TRBV20-1 and TRBJ2-1; TCRdb returns TRBD2, unconfirmable since there is no DNA. The germline CDR1 and CDR2 sequences are DFQATT and SNEGSKA (reference sequence). The CDR3 covers 16 residues. This chain's CDR3 is CSARESGSGRAREQFF.